Listed here are 27 T cell receptor beta chains from one sample, sequenced in a study of cytomegalovirus exposure and HLA in healthy donors (dated by TCRdb to 2017 to 2019). The protocol used for the library was the immunoSEQ multiplex PCR assay. For the multiplex PCR, a mixture combining 60 forward primers for TCR Vbeta segments and 13 reverse primers for TCR Jbeta segments was used. TCRdb mirrors the immuneACCESS table, restricted to in-frame sequences. Some clones are absent from its copies; in checked studies, under half trace to an unresolved V gene, and the reason for the others is unknown. The sample contains some 160,000 clones, approximately 86% of them found a single time. Over 1.5% of the sample belongs to the ten largest clones. Sequencing was performed on PBMCs. The receptors derive from a woman younger than 30 in good health and CMV-seronegative.

As to this clone: No DNA is shown, since the ends of the CDR3 on it are uncertain; the CDR3 is the one TCRdb lists. The V and J genes are TRBV30 and TRBJ2-2; TRBD2 was called by the table and not checked on the DNA. Germline CDR1 reads GTSNPN; CDR2 reads SVGIG (reference sequence). The CDR3 adds up to 11 amino acids, both ends counted. This CDR3 is CALRRAGELFF.

This rearrangement joins TRBV30 to TRBJ1-1; 7 bases line up with TRBD1. The CDR3 contains 13 residues. J was trimmed by 10 bases and V by 2 bases; bases with no gene match: 10. Per the germline V gene, CDR1 is GTSNPN and CDR2 is SVGIG (reference sequence). The CDR3 reads CAWSPPDRVGAFF. For the CDR3, the DNA is TGTGCCTGGAGTCCCCCTGACAGGGTCGGAGCTTTCTTT.

This clone was counted between two and nine times. The CDR3 reads CASSMTSYEQYF. DNA of the CDR3: TGTGCCAGCAGCATGACTAGCTACGAGCAGTACTTC. V and J are TRBV6-1 and TRBJ2-7, with a weak D call TRBD2 (6 bases). V lost 6 bases and J 3 bases, leaving 9 bases between the germline ends. The CDR3 loop spans 12 amino acids. CDR1 is MNHNS, CDR2 SASEGT, per germline.

The rearrangement joins TRBV6-5 to TRBJ2-1; tentatively, D is TRBD1 (5 bases). Trimming cost V 5 bases and J 5 bases, with 10 bases left between them. This CDR3 is built from 13 residues. CDR1 and CDR2 from the germline V gene are MNHEY and SVGAGI. CDR3 protein: CASSAGLNNEQFF. As DNA, the CDR3 is TGTGCCAGCAGTGCAGGGCTGAACAATGAGCAGTTCTTC.

This chain links TRBV11-2 with TRBJ2-7; 7 bases are shared with TRBD2. The germline CDR1 and CDR2 sequences are SGHAT and FQNNGV. The ends lost 1 base at V and 0 bases at J; junction bases unmatched: 3. The CDR3 runs to 15 residues. The CDR3 region is CASSLVGGTSYEQYF. CDR3 nucleotides: TGTGCCAGCAGCTTAGTCGGGGGGACCTCCTACGAGCAGTACTTC.

CDR3 coding DNA: TGTGCCAGCATTCCCCGGCGGGCGAACTATGGCTACACCTTC. As protein: CASIPRRANYGYTF. This chain connects TRBV6-1 to TRBJ1-2; D is undetermined. Trimming left V 7 bases short and J 2 bases short, with 14 bases between. Germline loops: CDR1 MNHNS, CDR2 SASEGT. The CDR3 has 14 residues.

V and J are TRBV4-2 and TRBJ1-2; possibly TRBD1 for D (6 bases). The germline V and J ends were trimmed by 5 bases and 6 bases, with 16 bases remaining between them. CDR1 and CDR2 (germline): LGHNA, YNFKEQ. The CDR3 has 14 amino acids. The CDR3 DNA reads TGTGCCAGCAGCTACTCAGGGGAGGGGAATGGCTACACCTTC. Translation gives CASSYSGEGNGYTF.

This clone was counted once. The chain employs TRBV6-5 and TRBJ2-1, with 8 bases aligning to TRBD2. The germline gives CDR1 MNHEY, CDR2 SVGAGI. The length of the CDR3 is 16 residues. Trimming cost V 4 bases and J 7 bases; bases outside gene matches: 12. DNA of the CDR3: TGTGCCAGCAGTTTTCCTCGGGGGGGCCGCAAAAATGAGCAGTTCTTC. Translated: CASSFPRGGRKNEQFF.

The chain employs TRBV28 and TRBJ2-7, with D possibly being TRBD1 (6 bases). Germline-derived CDR1 and CDR2 are MDHEN and SYDVKM. CDR3 size: 15 residues. The V and J ends lost 5 bases and 2 bases respectively, with 16 bases between them. CDR3 sequence: CASSATGTLTYEQYF. The CDR3 bases are TGTGCCAGCAGTGCCACCGGGACACTTACCTACGAGCAGTACTTC.

CDR3 residues: CASKGTGQNGYTF. The CDR3 DNA reads as TGTGCCAGCAAGGGGACAGGGCAGAATGGCTACACCTTC. The chain links TRBV11-2 to TRBJ1-2, with TRBD1 identical over 9 bases. CDR1 is SGHAT and CDR2 is FQNNGV in the germline V gene. The CDR3 contains 13 residues. Trimming took 7 bases from V and 6 from J; bases not matched to a gene: 6.

This chain joins TRBV6-6 and TRBJ2-1; D remains ambiguous. The V gene's germline CDR1 is MNHNY and CDR2 SVGAGI (reference sequence). V was cut by 8 bases and J by 4 bases, with 9 bases left in between. The length of the CDR3 is 12 residues. CDR3 sequence: CASLGAYNEQFF. Here the CDR3 DNA reads TGTGCCAGCTTAGGAGCATACAATGAGCAGTTCTTC.

The chain joins TRBV2 to TRBJ1-6; D uncertain. Trimming removed 7 bases at V and 5 bases at J, with 9 bases between. The CDR3 extends over 13 amino acids. The germline gives CDR1 SNHLY, CDR2 FYNNEI. The chain's CDR3 is CASTSQNNSPLHF. The CDR3 nucleotides read TGTGCCAGCACGTCACAGAATAATTCACCCCTCCACTTT.

The V call is TRBV11-2, the J call TRBJ1-1; D might be TRBD1 (6 bases). The CDR3 covers 16 residues. The V gene lost 1 base and the J gene lost 10 bases, with 22 bases spanning the gap. The germline V gene has CDR1 SGHAT and CDR2 FQNNGV. CDR3 residues: CASSLVTGKSTFGAFF. The CDR3 DNA reads as TGTGCCAGCAGCTTAGTAACAGGGAAATCGACTTTCGGAGCTTTCTTT.

V and J are TRBV27 and TRBJ1-2; D remains unclear. The V gene's germline CDR1 is MNHEY and CDR2 SMNVEV (reference sequence). V was trimmed by 0 bases and J by 8 bases, leaving 16 bases between them. The CDR3 totals 15 residues. The CDR3 nucleotides are TGTGCCAGCAGTTTATCCCCAATCGACGGACTGGGCTACACCTTC. It encodes CASSLSPIDGLGYTF.

The genes are TRBV29-1 and TRBJ1-2, with a tentative D call TRBD1 (5 bases). Trimming left V 0 bases short and J 4 bases short, with 9 bases between. Germline V gives CDR1 SQVTM, CDR2 ANQGSEA. The CDR3 spans 13 residues. In nucleotides, the CDR3 is TGCAGCGTTGAAGATCTTGGGGCCTATGGCTACACCTTC. It codes for CSVEDLGAYGYTF.

The chain is built from TRBV7-9 and TRBJ2-7, with TRBD1 matching 9 bases. V lost 4 bases and J lost 6; bases outside the gene matches: 10. CDR3 length equals 15 residues. Per the germline V gene, CDR1 is SEHNR and CDR2 is FQNEAQ (reference sequence). The CDR3 DNA reads TGTGCCAGCAGCTCAAAGGCACAGGGGGCGCCCGAGCAGTACTTC. It encodes CASSSKAQGAPEQYF.

V gene TRBV7-2 combines with J gene TRBJ1-1; D is possibly TRBD1 (5 bases). The V end was cut by 4 bases, the J end by 0 bases, with 12 bases between. The CDR3 runs 15 residues. Germline lookup yields CDR1 SGHTA and CDR2 FQGNSA. CDR3 sequence (DNA): TGTGCCAGCAGCTCCCTGGGGGGTGTGAACACTGAAGCTTTCTTT. Protein sequence: CASSSLGGVNTEAFF.

The J gene is TRBJ1-5, the V gene TRBV4-2; tentatively, D is TRBD1 (6 bases). The CDR3 has 13 residues. Germline loops: CDR1 LGHNA, CDR2 YNFKEQ. Deletions cut 4 bases from V and 7 bases from J, with 11 bases between. The chain's CDR3 is CASSLDSPQPQHF. CDR3 in DNA: TGTGCCAGCAGCCTGGACAGTCCCCAGCCCCAGCATTTT.

This chain uses TRBV5-1 with TRBJ1-1, with D possibly being TRBD1 (5 bases). The germline V gene has CDR1 SGHRS and CDR2 YFSETQ. The CDR3 totals 14 residues. Trimming took off 2 bases at V and 2 bases at J, with 10 bases between the two ends. This chain's CDR3 is CASSLVGPNTEAFF. The CDR3 DNA reads TGCGCCAGCAGCTTAGTGGGGCCAAACACTGAAGCTTTCTTT.

CDR3 amino acids: CASLAGLNYEQYF. CDR3 nucleotide sequence: TGTGCCAGTCTAGCGGGACTTAACTACGAGCAGTACTTC. The chain has TRBV2 and TRBJ2-7; the match to TRBD2 covers 9 bases. V dropped 9 bases and J dropped 3; count of bases not matched to a gene: 6. The CDR3 spans 13 residues. Germline CDR1 and CDR2: SNHLY and FYNNEI.

This chain connects TRBV6-4 to TRBJ2-1; 16 nucleotides line up with TRBD2. There are 16 residues in the CDR3. J gave up 10 bases and V 3 bases, and 6 bases lay outside the gene matches. The germline V gene encodes CDR1 MRHNA and CDR2 SNTAGT. The CDR3 nucleotides are TGTGCCAGCAGTGAGCCGGGACTAGCGGGGGGGGAGGAGCAGTTCTTC. This sequence encodes CASSEPGLAGGEEQFF.

J is TRBJ2-2 and V is TRBV30, with TRBD1 identical over 7 bases. The CDR3 consists of 17 residues. Germline CDR1 and CDR2: GTSNPN and SVGIG (reference sequence). Trimming at V came to 7 bases and at J to 5 bases, leaving 19 bases not matched to a gene. The DNA for the CDR3 is TGTGCCTTCCTAAACATCGACAGGGAAGGTAGTACCGGGGAGCTGTTTTTT. Amino acid sequence: CAFLNIDREGSTGELFF.

The chain recombines TRBV25-1 with TRBJ1-2; TRBD1 might be the D (5 bases). V was trimmed by 6 bases and J by 3 bases, leaving 11 bases between them. The germline V gene has CDR1 MGHDK and CDR2 SYGVNS. The CDR3 is 13 residues long. CDR3 coding DNA: TGTGCCAGCAGCGAGGACAAATACTATGGCTACACCTTC. Protein: CASSEDKYYGYTF.

The chain employs TRBV6-1 and TRBJ1-3, with no clear D. The CDR3 loop spans 14 amino acids. The germline V and J ends were trimmed by 4 bases and 1 base, with 8 bases remaining between them. The germline V gene encodes CDR1 MNHNS and CDR2 SASEGT. The CDR3 DNA is TGTGCCAGCAGTGGAGAGTTTTCTGGAAACACCATATATTTT. It yields the protein CASSGEFSGNTIYF.

This clone was counted only a few times. This CDR3 reads CSVGSGEGSEQFF. DNA of the CDR3: TGCAGCGTGGGGAGCGGGGAGGGGTCGGAGCAGTTCTTC. This chain links TRBV29-1 with TRBJ2-1, with 7 bases aligning to TRBD2. The germline V gene has CDR1 SQVTM and CDR2 ANQGSEA. The CDR3 runs 13 residues. The V segment lost 6 bases and the J segment 10 bases; nucleotides outside the gene matches: 12.

V and J are TRBV7-2 and TRBJ1-6; tentative D call: TRBD1 (6 bases). Germline V gene data show CDR1 as SGHTA and CDR2 as FQGNSA. The CDR3 runs to 15 residues. V was trimmed by 5 bases and J by 3 bases, leaving 11 bases between them. CDR3 in amino acids: CASSRRQDYNSPLHF. CDR3 bases: TGTGCCAGCAGCCGAAGACAGGACTATAATTCACCCCTCCACTTT.

This rearrangement joins TRBV7-3 to TRBJ2-7, with 9 bases matching TRBD2. Germline V CDR1 and CDR2: SGHTA, FQGTGA. The CDR3 contains 15 residues. After removal of 5 bases from V and 2 bases from J, the junction contained 7 bases not matched to a gene. The CDR3 bases are TGTGCCAGCAGCCCAGCGGGAGGATCGACCTACGAGCAGTACTTC. Amino acid sequence: CASSPAGGSTYEQYF.